Below, 5 T cell receptor beta chains from the same sample are listed, as sequenced in a study of response to subunit inactivated influenza vaccine. In TCRdb, the RT-PCR reads were re-called with MiXCR into one record per CDR3 protein. The sample yields about 180,000 distinct CDR3 sequences, about 9% seen once. Sequencing was performed on non-naive T cells sorted from PBMCs, taken on the day of vaccination. The receptors stem from a man in his forties or fifties who received an inactivated influenza vaccine.

The rearrangement links TRBV7-2 to TRBJ2-3, with a weak D call TRBD1 (6 bases). In germline, CDR1 is SGHTA, CDR2 FQGNSA. The CDR3 extends over 13 amino acids. Trimming cost V 5 bases and J 4 bases, with 10 bases left between them. CDR3 DNA sequence: TGTGCCAGCAGCCCAGGGGCCGCAGATACGCAGTATTTT. Translated, it gives CASSPGAADTQYF.

The table lists this clonotype with a few counts. The rearrangement links TRBV4-2 to TRBJ2-1, with 9 positions matching TRBD2. Germline V gives CDR1 LGHNA, CDR2 YNFKEQ. Trimming took 4 bases from V and 8 from J; bases not matched to a gene: 12. This CDR3 is built from 16 residues. The CDR3 region has the DNA TGTGCCAGCAGCCCAAGGCATGGGACTAGCATGGATGAGCAGTTCTTC. It specifies CASSPRHGTSMDEQFF.

This chain links TRBV20-1 with TRBJ1-5, with 8 bases lining up with TRBD1. V shed 4 bases, J shed 4 bases, and the junction held 3 bases outside the gene matches. Germline CDR1 DFQATT, CDR2 SNEGSKA (reference sequence). The CDR3 has 13 residues. DNA of the CDR3: TGCAGTGCTATCAGGGGGCATAATCAGCCCCAGCATTTT. Encoded protein: CSAIRGHNQPQHF.

This clonotype has ten or more counts. The chain carries TRBV2 and TRBJ2-7, with a weak D call TRBD2 (6 bases). This CDR3 comprises 14 residues. V was trimmed by 4 bases and J by 0 bases, leaving 10 bases between them. CDR1 is SNHLY and CDR2 is FYNNEI in the germline V gene. CDR3 sequence reads: CASSVEGSSYEQYF. In DNA, the CDR3 is TGTGCCAGCAGTGTGGAGGGGAGCTCCTACGAGCAGTACTTC.

This clonotype was detected a few times. The chain carries TRBV20-1 and TRBJ2-1; 8 bases agree with TRBD1. The germline CDR1 and CDR2 sequences are DFQATT and SNEGSKA (reference sequence). CDR3 length equals 14 residues. V dropped 8 bases and J dropped 4; count of bases not matched to a gene: 10. CDR3 amino acids: CSLRQGTLYNEQFF. The CDR3 DNA is TGCAGTTTACGACAGGGGACCCTTTACAATGAGCAGTTCTTC.